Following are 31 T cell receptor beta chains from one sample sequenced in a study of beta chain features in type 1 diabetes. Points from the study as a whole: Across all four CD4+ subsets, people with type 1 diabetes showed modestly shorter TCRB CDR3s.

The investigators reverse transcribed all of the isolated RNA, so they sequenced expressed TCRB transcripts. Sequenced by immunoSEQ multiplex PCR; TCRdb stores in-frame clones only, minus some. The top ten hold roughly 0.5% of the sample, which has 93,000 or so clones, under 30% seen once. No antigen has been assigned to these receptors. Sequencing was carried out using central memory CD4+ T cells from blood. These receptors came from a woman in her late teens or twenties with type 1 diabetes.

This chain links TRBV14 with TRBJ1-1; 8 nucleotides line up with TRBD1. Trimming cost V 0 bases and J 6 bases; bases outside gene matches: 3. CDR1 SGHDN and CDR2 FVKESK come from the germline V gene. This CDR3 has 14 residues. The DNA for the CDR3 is TGTGCCAGCAGCCAAGAAGGGACAGGTGCTGAAGCTTTCTTT. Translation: CASSQEGTGAEAFF.

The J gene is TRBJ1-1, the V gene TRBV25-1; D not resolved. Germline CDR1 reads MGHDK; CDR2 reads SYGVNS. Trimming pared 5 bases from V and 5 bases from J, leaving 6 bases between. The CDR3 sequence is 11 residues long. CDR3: CASSRETEAFF. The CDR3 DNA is TGTGCCAGCAGTCGAGAAACTGAAGCTTTCTTT.

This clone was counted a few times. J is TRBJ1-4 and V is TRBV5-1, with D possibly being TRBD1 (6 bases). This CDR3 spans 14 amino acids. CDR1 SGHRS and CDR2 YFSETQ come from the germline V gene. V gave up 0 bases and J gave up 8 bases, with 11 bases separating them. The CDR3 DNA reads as TGCGCCAGCAGCTTGGCCAGGGGAGAAGAAAAACTGTTTTTT. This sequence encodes CASSLARGEEKLFF.

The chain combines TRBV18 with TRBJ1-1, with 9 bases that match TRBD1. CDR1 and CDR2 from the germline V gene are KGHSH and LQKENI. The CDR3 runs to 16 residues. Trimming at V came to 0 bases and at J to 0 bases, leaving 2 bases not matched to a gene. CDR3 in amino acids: CASSPPGQGLNTEAFF. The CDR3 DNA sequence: TGTGCCAGCTCACCACCGGGACAGGGTTTGAACACTGAAGCTTTCTTT.

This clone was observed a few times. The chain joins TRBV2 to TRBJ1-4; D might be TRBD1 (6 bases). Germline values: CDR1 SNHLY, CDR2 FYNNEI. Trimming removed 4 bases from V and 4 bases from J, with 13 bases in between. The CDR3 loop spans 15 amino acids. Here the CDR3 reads CASSGRTGNNEKLFF. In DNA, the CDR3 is TGTGCCAGCAGTGGTCGCACAGGGAATAATGAAAAACTGTTTTTT.

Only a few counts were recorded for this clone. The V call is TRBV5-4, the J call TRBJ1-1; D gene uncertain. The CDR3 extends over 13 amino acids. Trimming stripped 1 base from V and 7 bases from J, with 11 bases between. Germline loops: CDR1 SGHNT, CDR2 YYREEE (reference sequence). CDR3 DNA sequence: TGTGCCAGCAGCTTGTTTAAGCGGGGTGAAGCTTTCTTT. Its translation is CASSLFKRGEAFF.

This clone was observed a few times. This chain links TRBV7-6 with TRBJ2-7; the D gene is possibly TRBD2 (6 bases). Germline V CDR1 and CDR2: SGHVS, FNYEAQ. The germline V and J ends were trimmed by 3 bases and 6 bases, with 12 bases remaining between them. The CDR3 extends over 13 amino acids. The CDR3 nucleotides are TGTGCCAGCAGCTTGACCTGGGAGGCCGAGCAGTACGTC. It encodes CASSLTWEAEQYV.

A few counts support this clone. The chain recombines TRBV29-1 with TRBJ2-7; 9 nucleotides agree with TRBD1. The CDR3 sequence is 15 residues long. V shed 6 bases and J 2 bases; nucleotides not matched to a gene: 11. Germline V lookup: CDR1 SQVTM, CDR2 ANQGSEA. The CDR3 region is CSVTSRDRDPYEQYV. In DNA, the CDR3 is TGCAGCGTCACCTCCCGGGACAGGGACCCCTACGAGCAGTACGTC.

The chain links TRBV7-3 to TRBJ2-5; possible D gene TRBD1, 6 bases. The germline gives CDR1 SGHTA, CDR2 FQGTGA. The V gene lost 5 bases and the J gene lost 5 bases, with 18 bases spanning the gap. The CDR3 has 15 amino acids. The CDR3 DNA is TGTGCCAGCAGCCCCTCAGGGCGGCAGGGGGAGACCCAGTACTTC. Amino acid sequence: CASSPSGRQGETQYF.

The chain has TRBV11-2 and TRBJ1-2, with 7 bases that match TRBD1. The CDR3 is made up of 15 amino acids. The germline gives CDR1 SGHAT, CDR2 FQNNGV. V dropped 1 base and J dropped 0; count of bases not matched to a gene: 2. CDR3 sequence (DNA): TGTGCCAGCAGCTTAGTGCAGGGGGCTAACTATGGCTACACCTTC. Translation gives CASSLVQGANYGYTF.

The CDR3 spells CASSLGGQGETQYF. The CDR3, as DNA: TGTGCCAGCAGCTTAGGTGGACAGGGGGAGACCCAGTACTTC. The rearrangement uses TRBV7-2 and TRBJ2-5; 9 nucleotides agree with TRBD1. The CDR3 extends over 14 amino acids. After removal of 1 base from V and 5 bases from J, the junction contained 2 bases not matched to a gene. The germline V gene has CDR1 SGHTA and CDR2 FQGNSA.

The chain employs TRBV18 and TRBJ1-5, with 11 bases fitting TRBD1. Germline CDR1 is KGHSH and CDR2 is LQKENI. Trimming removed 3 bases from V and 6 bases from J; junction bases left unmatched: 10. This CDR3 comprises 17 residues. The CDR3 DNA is TGTGCCAGCTCACCCGGACAGGGGGCTATTCGGAGTCAGCCCCAGCATTTT. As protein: CASSPGQGAIRSQPQHF.

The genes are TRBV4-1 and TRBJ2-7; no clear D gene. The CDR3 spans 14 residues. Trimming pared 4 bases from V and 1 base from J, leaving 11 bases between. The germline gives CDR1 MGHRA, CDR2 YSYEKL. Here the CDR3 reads CASSLVIASYEQYF. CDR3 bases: TGCGCCAGCAGCCTAGTGATTGCTTCCTACGAGCAGTACTTC.

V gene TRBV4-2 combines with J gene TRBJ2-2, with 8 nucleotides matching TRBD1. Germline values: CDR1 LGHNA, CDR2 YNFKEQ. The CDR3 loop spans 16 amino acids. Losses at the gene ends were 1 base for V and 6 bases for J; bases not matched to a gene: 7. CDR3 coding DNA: TGTGCCAGCAGCCAAGCCCAGGGGGCGCATTCCGGGGAGCTGTTTTTT. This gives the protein CASSQAQGAHSGELFF.

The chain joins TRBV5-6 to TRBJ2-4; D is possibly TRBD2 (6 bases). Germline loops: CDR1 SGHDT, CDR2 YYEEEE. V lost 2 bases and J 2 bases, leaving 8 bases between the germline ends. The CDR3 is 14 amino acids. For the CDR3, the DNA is TGTGCCAGCAGCTTTGCGGGGTCCAAAAACATTCAGTACTTC. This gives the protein CASSFAGSKNIQYF.

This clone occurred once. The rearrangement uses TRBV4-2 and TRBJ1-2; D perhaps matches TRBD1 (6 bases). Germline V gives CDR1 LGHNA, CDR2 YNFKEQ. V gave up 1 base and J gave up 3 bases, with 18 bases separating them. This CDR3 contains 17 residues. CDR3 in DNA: TGTGCCAGCAGCCAAGGGGGGTACAGGGAGGGGTACTATGGCTACACCTTC. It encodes CASSQGGYREGYYGYTF.

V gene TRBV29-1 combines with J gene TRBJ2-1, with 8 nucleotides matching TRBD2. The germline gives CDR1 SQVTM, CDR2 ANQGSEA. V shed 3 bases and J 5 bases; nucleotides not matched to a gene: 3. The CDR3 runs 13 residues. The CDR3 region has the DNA TGCAGCGTTGATTTAGCGGGACACAATGAGCAGTTCTTC. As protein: CSVDLAGHNEQFF.

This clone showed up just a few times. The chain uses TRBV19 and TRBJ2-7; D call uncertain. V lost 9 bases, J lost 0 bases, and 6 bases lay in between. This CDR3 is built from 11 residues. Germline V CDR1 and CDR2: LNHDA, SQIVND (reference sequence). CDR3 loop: CARPHSYEQYF. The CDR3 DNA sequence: TGTGCCAGACCACACTCCTACGAGCAGTACTTC.

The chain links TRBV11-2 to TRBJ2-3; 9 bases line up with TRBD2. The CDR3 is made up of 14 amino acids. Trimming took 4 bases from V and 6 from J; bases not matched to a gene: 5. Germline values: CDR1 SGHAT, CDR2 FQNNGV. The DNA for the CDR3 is TGTGCCAGCAGCTCCCGGACTAGCGACGATACGCAGTATTTT. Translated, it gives CASSSRTSDDTQYF.

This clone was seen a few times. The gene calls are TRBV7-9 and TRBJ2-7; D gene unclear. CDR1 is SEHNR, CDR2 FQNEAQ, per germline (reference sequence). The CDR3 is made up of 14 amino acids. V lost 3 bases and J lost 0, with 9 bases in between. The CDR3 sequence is CASSFGSSSYEQYV. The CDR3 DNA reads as TGTGCCAGCAGCTTTGGATCTAGCTCCTACGAGCAGTACGTC.

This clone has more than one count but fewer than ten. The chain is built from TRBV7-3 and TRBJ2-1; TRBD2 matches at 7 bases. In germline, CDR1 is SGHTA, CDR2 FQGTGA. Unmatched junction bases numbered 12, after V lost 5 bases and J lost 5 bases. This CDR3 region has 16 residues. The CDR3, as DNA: TGTGCCAGCAGCCCAATGGCGGCTAGCGGAAACAATGAGCAGTTCTTC. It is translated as CASSPMAASGNNEQFF. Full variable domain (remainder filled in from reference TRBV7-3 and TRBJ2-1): GAGVSQTPSNKVTEKGKYVELRCDPISGHTALYWYRQSLGQGPEFLIYFQGTGAADDSGLPNDRFFAVRPEGSVSTLKIQRTERGDSAVYLCASSPMAASGNNEQFFGPGTRLTVL.

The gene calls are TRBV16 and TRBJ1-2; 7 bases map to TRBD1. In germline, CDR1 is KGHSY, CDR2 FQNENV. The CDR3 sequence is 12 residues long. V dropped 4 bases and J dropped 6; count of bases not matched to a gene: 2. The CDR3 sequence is CASSPTGDGYTF. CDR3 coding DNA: TGTGCCAGCAGCCCCACAGGGGATGGCTACACCTTC. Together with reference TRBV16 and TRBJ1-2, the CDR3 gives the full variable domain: GEEVAQTPKHLVRGEGQKAKLYCAPIKGHSYVFWYQQVLKNEFKFLISFQNENVFDETGMPKERFSAKCLPNSPCSLEIQATKLEDSAVYFCASSPTGDGYTFGSGTRLTVV.

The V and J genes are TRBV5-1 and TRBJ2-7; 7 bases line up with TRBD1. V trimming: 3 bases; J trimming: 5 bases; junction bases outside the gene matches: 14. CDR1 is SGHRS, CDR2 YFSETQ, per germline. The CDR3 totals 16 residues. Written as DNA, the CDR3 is TGCGCCAGCAGCTCCGACCCGGTAACAGGGGTCGACGAGCAGTACTTC. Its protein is CASSSDPVTGVDEQYF.

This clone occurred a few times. CDR3 protein: CASSQGSMAGPQHF. Here the CDR3 DNA reads TGTGCCAGCAGCCAAGGGAGTATGGCGGGGCCCCAGCATTTT. The chain links TRBV4-2 to TRBJ1-5; no firm D call. V lost 1 base, J lost 9 bases, and 13 bases lay in between. The CDR3 is 14 amino acids. Germline V CDR1 and CDR2: LGHNA, YNFKEQ.

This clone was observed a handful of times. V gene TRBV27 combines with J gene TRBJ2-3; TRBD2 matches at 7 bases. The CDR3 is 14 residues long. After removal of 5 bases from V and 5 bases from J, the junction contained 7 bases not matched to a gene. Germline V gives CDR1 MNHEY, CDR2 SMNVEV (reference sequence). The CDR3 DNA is TGTGCCAGCAGTGACCGGACTAGTCGAGATACGCAGTATTTT. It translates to CASSDRTSRDTQYF.

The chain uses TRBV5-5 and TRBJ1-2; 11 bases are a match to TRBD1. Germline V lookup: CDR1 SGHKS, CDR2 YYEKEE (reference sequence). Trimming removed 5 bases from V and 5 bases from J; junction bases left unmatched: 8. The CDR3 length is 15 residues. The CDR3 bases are TGTGCCAGCAGGGAATGGACAGGGGGCCCTTATGGCTACACCTTC. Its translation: CASREWTGGPYGYTF.

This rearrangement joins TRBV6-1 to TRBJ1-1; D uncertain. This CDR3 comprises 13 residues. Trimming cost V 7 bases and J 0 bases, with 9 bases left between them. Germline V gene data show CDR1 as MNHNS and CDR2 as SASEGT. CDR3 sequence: CASKEGLNTEAFF. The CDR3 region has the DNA TGTGCCAGCAAGGAGGGCTTGAACACTGAAGCTTTCTTT.

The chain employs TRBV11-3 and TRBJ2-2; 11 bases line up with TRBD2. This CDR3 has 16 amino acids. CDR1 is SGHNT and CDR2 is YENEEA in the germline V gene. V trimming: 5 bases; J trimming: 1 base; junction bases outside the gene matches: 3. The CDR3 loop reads CASSRGTSGNTGELFF. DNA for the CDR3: TGTGCCAGCAGCCGTGGGACTAGCGGGAACACCGGGGAGCTGTTTTTT.

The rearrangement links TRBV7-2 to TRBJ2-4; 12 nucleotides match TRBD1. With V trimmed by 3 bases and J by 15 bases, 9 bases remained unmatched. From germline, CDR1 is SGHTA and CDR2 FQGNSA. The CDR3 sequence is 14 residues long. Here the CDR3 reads CASSLGRDRGQVYF. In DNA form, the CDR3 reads TGTGCCAGCAGCTTGGGCAGGGACAGGGGGCAGGTGTACTTC.

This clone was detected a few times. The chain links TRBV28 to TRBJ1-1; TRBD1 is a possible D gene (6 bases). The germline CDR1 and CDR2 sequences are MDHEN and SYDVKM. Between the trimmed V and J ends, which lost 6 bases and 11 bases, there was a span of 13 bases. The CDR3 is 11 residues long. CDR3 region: CASRLQGLAFF. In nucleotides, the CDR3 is TGTGCCAGCAGGTTACAGGGCCTGGCTTTCTTT.

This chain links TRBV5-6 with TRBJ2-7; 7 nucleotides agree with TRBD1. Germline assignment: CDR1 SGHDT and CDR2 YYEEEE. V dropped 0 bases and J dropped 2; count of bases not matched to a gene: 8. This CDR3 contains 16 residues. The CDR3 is CASSLVTGTEPYEQYF. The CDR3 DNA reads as TGTGCCAGCAGCTTGGTGACCGGGACAGAACCCTACGAGCAGTACTTC.